The source of this T cell receptor beta chain is a study of monozygotic twins with inflammatory bowel disease (dated by TCRdb to about 2019). Concerning the study at large: The complete study included 28 monozygotic twin pairs: 19 IBD-discordant Danish pairs and nine German pairs, of which four were IBD-concordant and five were IBD-discordant. Disease-associated traits were sought mainly through comparisons between IBD patients and their genetically identical healthy co-twins within discordant pairs. Each individual had, on average, about 151 000 unique TCRalpha sequences and 181 000 unique TCRbeta sequences available for analysis.

The library was made by 5' RACE. Each TCR library was prepared from about 3,400 ng of total RNA. cDNA was synthesized with SMARTScribe reverse transcriptase in eight separate reactions per sample. Unique molecular identifiers containing a 6-nucleotide sample barcode were introduced through template switching during cDNA synthesis. TCRalpha and TCRbeta cDNA was amplified by two nested PCRs of about 15 and 9 cycles, with bead purification after each PCR. Before amplification, cDNA was treated with uracil DNA-glycosylase and purified using the QIAquick PCR purification kit. In the second PCR, Illumina TruSeq-compatible adapters and sample-specific barcodes were added. Library quality and concentration were checked on TapeStation and Qubit, and libraries were pooled at about 4.9 ng each. The pooled libraries were sequenced with 2 x 100 bp reads and custom sequencing primers on an Illumina HiSeq2500 single-index Rapid Run. From the authors' description of their analysis: MiGEC version 1.2.6 was used for UMI-based consensus assembly to correct PCR and sequencing errors. MiXCR version 2.1.1 was used to carry out V(D)J alignment, clonotype assembly and CDR3 extraction. To normalise gene usage, clonotype sharing and MAIT/NKT TCR abundance, the analysis used the top 1000, 10 000 and 20 000 clonotypes per sample. Diversity was computed as the inverse Simpson index with the vegan R package after downsampling to 27 000 UMIs. Paired Mann-Whitney U tests were applied to discordant twin pairs, with Benjamini-Hochberg correction for multiple testing. Each CDR3 protein sequence appears as one entry after TCRdb reprocessed the reads, and no DNA is included. The V and J calls follow TCRdb's processing rather than the paper's. This sample's table carries fewer than 350,000 distinct CDR3 sequences. Of the sample, roughly 2% falls within the top ten clones.

Here is what the overall study found, with its caveats: Because patients received different immunosuppressive treatments, the repertoires may have picked up extra background noise and variability between individuals. A decrease in TCRbeta repertoire diversity, as measured by inverse Simpson index, was observed in IBD patients compared with their healthy co-twins. Compared with healthy twins, IBD patients shared fewer clonotypes with other individuals, and the difference was most pronounced in patients with signs of disease activity. The results gave no support for a single strong signal or clonotype linked to IBD. Repertoire similarity did not differ between concordant and discordant twins, which could be due to limited statistical power. The analysis was unable to tell apart different T cell subtypes.

From each donor, an approximately 2.4 ml peripheral blood sample was collected into PAXgene tubes and kept at -80 degrees C. Total RNA was isolated from whole blood with the PAXgene blood miRNA kit on an automated QIAcube, without T cell sorting. Peripheral blood from monozygotic twin pairs concordant or discordant for inflammatory bowel disease was subjected to deep TCRalpha and TCRbeta repertoire profiling with unique molecular barcoding. Smoking habits were recorded for all twin pairs, with individuals classified as current, former or never smokers. Worth noting for this clonotype: The antigen it binds to is not known.

The CDR3 runs 14 amino acids, cysteine and phenylalanine included. The DNA sequence is not available. The germline V gene yields SGHRS for CDR1 and YFSETQ for CDR2. The specimen sequenced was blood. The chain is assembled from TRBV5-1 and TRBJ2-3; TCRdb proposes TRBD2, but this gene call is untestable without DNA. The clonotype comes from a human donor with ulcerative colitis or Crohn's disease, or a healthy co-twin of an affected twin (not recorded which). The CDR3 here reads CASSLGTLGDTQYF.